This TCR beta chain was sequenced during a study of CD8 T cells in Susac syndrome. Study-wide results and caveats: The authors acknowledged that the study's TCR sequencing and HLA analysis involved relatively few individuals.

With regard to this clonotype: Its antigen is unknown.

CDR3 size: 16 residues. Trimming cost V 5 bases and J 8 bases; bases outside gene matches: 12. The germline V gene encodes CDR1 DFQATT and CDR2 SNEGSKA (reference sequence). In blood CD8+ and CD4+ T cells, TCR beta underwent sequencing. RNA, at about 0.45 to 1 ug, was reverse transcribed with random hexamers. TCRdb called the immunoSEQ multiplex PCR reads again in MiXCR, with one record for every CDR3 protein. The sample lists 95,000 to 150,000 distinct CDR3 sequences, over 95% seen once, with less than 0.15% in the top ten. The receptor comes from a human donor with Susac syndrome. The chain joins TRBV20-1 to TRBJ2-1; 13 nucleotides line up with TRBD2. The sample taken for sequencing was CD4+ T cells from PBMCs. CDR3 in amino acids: CSAYSVLAGGIHEQFF. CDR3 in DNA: TGCAGTGCTTACTCGGTACTAGCGGGAGGGATCCATGAGCAGTTCTTC.